A single T cell receptor beta chain is shown here with its context. The clone's antigen remains unknown. Nothing much larger sits one base from this clone, and base qualities are not available. From each donor, a single peripheral blood sample of 90 to 150 mL on average was drawn into heparinised tubes. A BD FACSAria II and a panel including CD45RO, CCR7, CD25, CD127, CD95 and CD27 were used to sort naive, central memory, regulatory and stem cell-like memory CD4+ T cells. All sorted populations exceeded 95% purity. PBMCs were isolated immediately by Lymphoprep density gradient centrifugation and stained directly without culture. So that batch effects would be minimized, each experiment stained and sorted samples in pairs, pairing one healthy donor with one patient. The CDR3 covers 14 residues, taking in both the cysteine and the phenylalanine. The only DNA kept is the CDR3, 42 bases in frame from the first base. From a lookup of the germline V gene, CDR1 and CDR2 are MDHEN and SYDVKM. V lost 2 bases and J lost 7 bases; the stretch between them is 14 bases long.

The data were obtained in a study of beta chain features in type 1 diabetes (dated by TCRdb to between 2018 and 2020). Concerning the study at large: No differences in mean age, gender distribution, total cell number or subset yield were found between patients and healthy donors. A total of about 110,000,000 sorted cells were examined across all samples, and a strong correlation was observed between cell number per subset and RNA yield. Regulatory and stem cell-like memory subsets were isolated from only 8 patients and roughly eight healthy donors, whereas naive and central memory subsets came from all 28 donors. The study compared the TCRB repertoires of sorted circulating CD4+ T cell subsets in recently diagnosed type 1 diabetes patients with those in matched healthy donors.

The full study reports these points: HLA sub-analyses involved small numbers of individuals, so any influence of HLA type on TCRB rearrangement remained unresolved. A moderate but significant shortening of TCRB CDR3 length was observed in type 1 diabetes patients in all four CD4+ subsets. The naive, central memory and regulatory TCRB repertoires appeared to resemble one another more closely among patients than among healthy donors. At VDJ recombination sites, patients with type 1 diabetes made fewer insertions and deleted more nucleotides, a pattern implying thymic rearrangement abnormalities. Shorter templates might be favored by PCR, yet because patient and control samples were amplified and corrected together, any such skew would affect both groups equally. Because cDNA was sequenced instead of genomic DNA, highly expressing activated cells could be over-represented, though the groups showed no difference in activation or CD3 levels.

The High Capacity cDNA Reverse Transcription Kit was used to reverse transcribe all of the isolated RNA, meaning that expressed TCRB transcripts were what got sequenced. Deep immunoSEQ sequencing was performed on naive, central memory and regulatory T cell samples, with an average of roughly 3.3 million total reads per sample. Sorted cells were lysed in RLT buffer, and RNA was extracted using DNase-treated RNeasy Micro or Mini kits according to cell number. Each cell subset was processed separately to prevent cross-contamination, with patient and healthy donor samples processed together. The immunoSEQ multiplex PCR was used to amplify TCRB sequences from cDNA, yielding 87-bp fragments that span the CDR3 region. Sequencing of the amplicons was done on the Illumina HiSeq platform. For the original study's pipeline: PCR bias was computationally corrected using synthetic template baselines, reads within Hamming distance 2 were collapsed, and singletons that could not be merged were discarded. Reads were aligned against IMGT to assign V, D and J genes, CDR3 length and insertions or deletions at six rearrangement sites. Clonotype counts were normalized to sorted cell number within each subset before computing true diversity and Gini coefficients with the tcR R package. The overlap coefficient, calculated on TCRB nucleotide sequences, was used to quantify repertoire sharing. As a proxy for the pre-selection repertoire, out-of-frame TCRB sequences from naive cells were analyzed. TCRdb carries this immuneACCESS record with in-frame sequences only. Its versions omit some clonotypes, under half of them owing to an unresolved V gene in the studies checked, with the rest unexplained. From that table come the V and J calls and clone size; the DNA was used to work out D and trimming. This sample comprises 400,000 to 550,000 clones, more than 9.5% of them detected only once. Together, the top ten hold roughly 0.046% of the sample.

Sequenced sample: naive CD4+ T cells from blood. The cell subset or site label here, explained by the study, means: true naive CD4+ T cells. In this chain, TRBV28 is recombined with TRBJ2-5, with the identity of the D gene unclear. This sequence was found in a woman between 18 and 29 years old in good health. The DNA sequence is given as TGTGCCAGCAGTTTAAGTCCCCGGATAGCGACCCAGTACTTC. Its coded protein is CASSLSPRIATQYF.